Below, 31 T cell receptor beta chains from the same sample are listed, as sequenced in a study of T cells after posttransplantation cyclophosphamide. Profiling relied on immunoSEQ multiplex PCR, and the TCRdb table lists in-frame clones only, not all of them. Of around 37,000 clones listed, 78% are singletons. Treatment was busulfan-fludarabine conditioning, a marrow graft, and cyclophosphamide on days +3 and +4. The sequenced sample was CD4+ T cells sorted from blood, obtained 1,900 to 2,000 days after a stem cell transplant with posttransplant cyclophosphamide. Receptor source: a female patient between 40 and 55 years old who received an allogeneic stem cell transplant from a related donor, was CMV-positive, and had no GVHD. Some T cells may have come from the graft donor.

A few counts support this clone. The chain couples TRBV7-9 to TRBJ1-2, with 7 bases fitting TRBD1. Germline V gives CDR1 SEHNR, CDR2 FQNEAQ (reference sequence). V lost 8 bases and J lost 2; bases outside the gene matches: 8. This CDR3 has 14 amino acids. The CDR3 region has the DNA TGTGCCAGCGCTGACAGGGATATAAACTATGGCTACACCTTC. Translating it yields CASADRDINYGYTF. Filled out from reference TRBV7-9 and TRBJ1-2, the complete variable domain reads DTGVSQNPRHKITKRGQNVTFRCDPISEHNRLYWYRQTLGQGPEFLTYFQNEAQLEKSRLLSDRFSAERPKGSFSTLEIQRTEQGDSAMYLCASADRDINYGYTFGSGTRLTVV.

V and J are TRBV5-4 and TRBJ1-1, with 9 bases identical to TRBD1. The CDR3 covers 14 residues. Germline V gives CDR1 SGHNT, CDR2 YYREEE (reference sequence). Trimming removed 5 bases from V and 5 bases from J; junction bases left unmatched: 7. This CDR3 reads CASSRVQGATEAFF. The CDR3 nucleotides are TGTGCCAGCAGTCGCGTACAGGGGGCTACTGAAGCTTTCTTT.

This chain connects TRBV19 to TRBJ2-1; D is perhaps TRBD1 (6 bases). The V end lost 2 bases, the J end lost 7 bases, and 12 bases lay between the germline ends. CDR3 size: 14 residues. Germline V gene data show CDR1 as LNHDA and CDR2 as SQIVND (reference sequence). CDR3 residues: CASSIQGSMNEQFF. CDR3 coding DNA: TGTGCCAGTAGTATACAGGGGAGTATGAATGAGCAGTTCTTC. The full variable domain, its missing parts supplied by reference TRBV19 and TRBJ2-1, is DGGITQSPKYLFRKEGQNVTLSCEQNLNHDAMYWYRQDPGQGLRLIYYSQIVNDFQKGDIAEGYSVSREKKESFPLTVTSAQKNPTAFYLCASSIQGSMNEQFFGPGTRLTVL.

The chain joins TRBV19 to TRBJ2-3, with D maybe TRBD1 (6 bases). V was trimmed by 3 bases and J by 4 bases, leaving 17 bases between them. This CDR3 has 16 residues. CDR1 and CDR2 from the germline V gene are LNHDA and SQIVND (reference sequence). CDR3 in amino acids: CASSIVEGQGPDTQYF. The CDR3 DNA follows: TGTGCCAGTAGTATCGTAGAGGGGCAGGGGCCAGATACGCAGTATTTT.

This rearrangement joins TRBV5-6 to TRBJ2-3; 7 bases agree with TRBD1. The length of the CDR3 is 14 residues. V trimming: 0 bases; J trimming: 3 bases; junction bases outside the gene matches: 1. Germline V lookup: CDR1 SGHDT, CDR2 YYEEEE. The CDR3 DNA sequence: TGTGCCAGCAGCTTGGACAGGGGTACAGATACGCAGTATTTT. Its translation is CASSLDRGTDTQYF.

The rearrangement uses TRBV28 and TRBJ1-1; D unclear. Trimming left V 6 bases short and J 1 base short, with 9 bases between. Germline CDR1 reads MDHEN; CDR2 reads SYDVKM. The CDR3 sequence is 13 residues long. CDR3 loop: CASRSPGNTEAFF. The CDR3 DNA is TGTGCCAGCAGGTCTCCAGGGAACACTGAAGCTTTCTTT.

The chain recombines TRBV7-9 with TRBJ2-2, with a tentative D call TRBD2 (6 bases). Trimming shortened V by 7 bases and J by 1 base, and 16 bases separated the two germline ends. Germline V gene sequence: CDR1 SEHNR, CDR2 FQNEAQ (reference sequence). There are 16 residues in the CDR3. CDR3 residues: CASTGQRALNTGELFF. The CDR3 nucleotides are TGTGCCAGCACCGGTCAGCGGGCGTTGAACACCGGGGAGCTGTTTTTT.

The chain combines TRBV9 with TRBJ2-2; TRBD1 agrees at 9 bases. The CDR3 extends over 16 amino acids. V shed 0 bases, J shed 5 bases, and the junction held 5 bases outside the gene matches. CDR1 SGDLS and CDR2 YYNGEE come from the germline V gene. The CDR3 DNA reads TGTGCCAGCAGCGTAGTAGGGACAGGGAGTACCGGGGAGCTGTTTTTT. Protein: CASSVVGTGSTGELFF. Using reference TRBV9 and TRBJ2-2 for the parts outside the CDR3, the full variable domain is DSGVTQTPKHLITATGQRVTLRCSPRSGDLSVYWYQQSLDQGLQFLIQYYNGEERAKGNILERFSAQQFPDLHSELNLSSLELGDSALYFCASSVVGTGSTGELFFGEGSRLTVL.

CDR3 in amino acids: CASSLFSYEQYF. The CDR3 region has the DNA TGTGCCAGCAGCCTATTCTCCTACGAGCAGTACTTC. V and J are TRBV11-2 and TRBJ2-7; D gene ambiguous. The V gene's germline CDR1 is SGHAT and CDR2 FQNNGV. This CDR3 has 12 amino acids. The germline V and J ends were trimmed by 5 bases and 0 bases, with 5 bases remaining between them.

This clone occurred once. V usage is TRBV6-6 and J usage is TRBJ2-7, with a possible D match to TRBD2 (5 bases). The CDR3 loop spans 14 amino acids. V was clipped by 2 bases and J by 6 bases, with 14 bases between them. Germline CDR1 is MNHNY and CDR2 is SVGAGI (reference sequence). For the CDR3, the DNA is TGTGCCAGCAGTTACAAGGGAGCCTTTTCCGAGCAGTACTTC. Translated, it gives CASSYKGAFSEQYF.

The chain employs TRBV7-2 and TRBJ2-7; the D gene is possibly TRBD1 (5 bases). V lost 1 base to trimming and J lost 0 bases, with 10 bases between them. The CDR3 spans 15 residues. Germline V lookup: CDR1 SGHTA, CDR2 FQGNSA. The CDR3 region is CASSLVGASSYEQYF. The CDR3 coding sequence is TGTGCCAGCAGCTTAGTTGGGGCCAGCTCCTACGAGCAGTACTTC. The full variable domain, its missing parts supplied by reference TRBV7-2 and TRBJ2-7, is GAGVSQSPSNKVTEKGKDVELRCDPISGHTALYWYRQSLGQGLEFLIYFQGNSAPDKSGLPSDRFSAERTGGSVSTLTIQRTQQEDSAVYLCASSLVGASSYEQYFGPGTRLTVT.

The gene calls are TRBV5-4 and TRBJ1-2; 9 bases align to TRBD1. Losses at the gene ends were 6 bases for V and 4 bases for J; bases not matched to a gene: 13. Looked up from germline, CDR1 is SGHNT and CDR2 is YYREEE (reference sequence). CDR3 length: 16 residues. CDR3 in DNA: TGTGCCAGCACTCCCGGGGGGACAGGGCAGGCCTATGGCTACACCTTC. It yields the protein CASTPGGTGQAYGYTF.

V gene TRBV4-1 combines with J gene TRBJ1-5; D is perhaps TRBD1 (6 bases). Germline V lookup: CDR1 MGHRA, CDR2 YSYEKL. This CDR3 comprises 16 residues. The V and J ends lost 2 bases and 1 base respectively, with 12 bases between them. The CDR3: CASSQIGGRSNQPQHF. The CDR3 DNA sequence: TGCGCCAGCAGCCAAATTGGGGGCAGGAGCAATCAGCCCCAGCATTTT.

The CDR3: CASSLDLQTDTQYF. In DNA form, the CDR3 reads TGCGCCAGCAGCTTGGACCTTCAGACAGATACGCAGTATTTT. The chain carries TRBV5-1 and TRBJ2-3; D is uncertain. The length of the CDR3 is 14 residues. The germline V gene encodes CDR1 SGHRS and CDR2 YFSETQ. Trimming stripped 0 bases from V and 3 bases from J, with 8 bases between.

J is TRBJ1-6 and V is TRBV5-5; D is unresolved. Per germline, CDR1 SGHKS and CDR2 YYEKEE (reference sequence). This CDR3 spans 15 amino acids. Trimming cost V 4 bases and J 7 bases, with 15 bases left between them. In DNA form, the CDR3 reads TGTGCCAGCAGCCCTCCAATCCAACTAAATTCACCCCTCCACTTT. Encoded protein: CASSPPIQLNSPLHF.

The chain combines TRBV2 with TRBJ1-2, with D perhaps matching TRBD1 (6 bases). Germline CDR1 SNHLY, CDR2 FYNNEI. The V and J ends lost 7 bases and 0 bases respectively, with 12 bases between them. The CDR3 runs 14 residues. The chain's CDR3 is CASTLQGANYGYTF. The CDR3 DNA reads TGTGCCAGCACTCTACAGGGAGCTAACTATGGCTACACCTTC.

V usage is TRBV11-3 and J usage is TRBJ2-5; D is ambiguous. The CDR3 contains 11 residues. Between the trimmed V and J ends, which lost 3 bases and 5 bases, there was a span of 4 bases. CDR1 and CDR2 (germline): SGHNT, YENEEA. The DNA for the CDR3 is TGTGCCAGCAGCTTCGGGGAGACCCAGTACTTC. It specifies CASSFGETQYF.

The chain has TRBV5-6 and TRBJ2-7; D is uncertain. This CDR3 is built from 14 residues. Germline V CDR1 and CDR2: SGHDT, YYEEEE. V was shortened by 4 bases and J by 6 bases, with 17 bases between the two germline ends. The chain's CDR3 is CASSPQLGRVEQYF. CDR3 nucleotide sequence: TGTGCCAGCAGCCCTCAGTTGGGTCGGGTCGAGCAGTACTTC.

The V and J genes are TRBV18 and TRBJ2-7; D gene unclear. V lost 8 bases and J 1 base, leaving 12 bases between the germline ends. Germline lookup yields CDR1 KGHSH and CDR2 LQKENI. This CDR3 is 13 amino acids long. CDR3 sequence reads: CASNDAVSYEQYF. Here the CDR3 DNA reads TGTGCCAGCAATGATGCGGTTTCCTACGAGCAGTACTTC. Filled out from reference TRBV18 and TRBJ2-7, the complete variable domain reads NAGVMQNPRHLVRRRGQEARLRCSPMKGHSHVYWYRQLPEEGLKFMVYLQKENIIDESGMPKERFSAEFPKEGPSILRIQQVVRGDSAAYFCASNDAVSYEQYFGPGTRLTVT.

This clone is deemed medium-sized. This rearrangement joins TRBV4-2 to TRBJ1-6; 7 nucleotides line up with TRBD1. This CDR3 has 16 residues. Trimming at V came to 0 bases and at J to 8 bases, leaving 7 bases not matched to a gene. Germline values: CDR1 LGHNA, CDR2 YNFKEQ. As DNA, the CDR3 is TGTGCCAGCAGCCAAGAACCGAAGGGGGCGGATTCACCCCTCCACTTT. Protein: CASSQEPKGADSPLHF.

This chain joins TRBV7-3 and TRBJ1-6, with 7 bases that match TRBD1. CDR1 and CDR2 from the germline V gene are SGHTA and FQGTGA. The junction had 6 bases not matched to a gene; V was cut back by 0 bases and J by 7 bases. There are 16 residues in the CDR3. This chain's CDR3 is CASSLTLQGKNSPLHF. The CDR3 DNA follows: TGTGCCAGCAGCTTAACGTTACAGGGGAAAAATTCACCCCTCCACTTT.

This chain connects TRBV5-1 to TRBJ1-1; TRBD1 matches at 7 bases. CDR3 length equals 15 residues. Germline assignment: CDR1 SGHRS and CDR2 YFSETQ. The junction had 3 bases not matched to a gene; V was cut back by 0 bases and J by 1 base. CDR3 DNA: TGCGCCAGCAGCTTGGGACAGGGTAGGAACACTGAAGCTTTCTTT. This translates into CASSLGQGRNTEAFF.

The chain is built from TRBV7-3 and TRBJ2-3, with D tentatively TRBD2 (7 bases). This CDR3 comprises 15 residues. Germline lookup yields CDR1 SGHTA and CDR2 FQGTGA. Trimming took off 7 bases at V and 2 bases at J, with 16 bases between the two ends. This chain's CDR3 is CASKKGGGPTDTQYF. CDR3 bases: TGTGCCAGCAAAAAAGGGGGGGGGCCCACAGATACGCAGTATTTT.

The V and J genes are TRBV10-2 and TRBJ2-7; tentative D call: TRBD2 (6 bases). The CDR3 runs 15 residues. Germline V gene data show CDR1 as WSHSY and CDR2 as SAAADI. Trimming removed 5 bases at V and 6 bases at J, with 20 bases between. The CDR3 sequence is CASSPQGPVGGEQYF. The CDR3 region has the DNA TGCGCCAGCAGTCCTCAAGGGCCCGTGGGAGGCGAGCAGTACTTC.

This sequence joins TRBV28 and TRBJ1-6; no reliable D call. V gave up 6 bases and J gave up 6 bases, with 12 bases separating them. The CDR3 sequence is 14 residues long. Germline-derived CDR1 and CDR2 are MDHEN and SYDVKM. For the CDR3, the DNA is TGTGCCAGCAGCTCCCCCTCCCCTAATTCACCCCTCCACTTT. This translates into CASSSPSPNSPLHF.

Sample share makes this clone medium-sized. The chain couples TRBV9 to TRBJ2-7; D is undetermined. Germline lookup yields CDR1 SGDLS and CDR2 YYNGEE. CDR3 length: 15 residues. The germline V and J ends were trimmed by 2 bases and 7 bases, with 19 bases remaining between them. The chain's CDR3 is CASSVDGTRVEEQYF. DNA for the CDR3: TGTGCCAGCAGCGTGGATGGCACGCGCGTGGAGGAGCAGTACTTC.

V gene TRBV7-9 combines with J gene TRBJ2-2; tentative D call: TRBD2 (6 bases). V was pared by 2 bases and J by 7 bases, with 8 bases between. This CDR3 is built from 13 residues. Germline loops: CDR1 SEHNR, CDR2 FQNEAQ (reference sequence). This CDR3 is CASSLSGGGELFF. The DNA for the CDR3 is TGTGCCAGCAGCTTATCCGGGGGCGGGGAGCTGTTTTTT.

The sample holds a few counts of this clone. This sample includes further DNA sequences coding for the same CDR3. The chain joins TRBV11-1 to TRBJ2-7; D gene uncertain. Germline lookup yields CDR1 SGHAT and CDR2 FQDESV (reference sequence). This CDR3 has 13 residues. Trimming stripped 3 bases from V and 2 bases from J, with 8 bases between. The CDR3 loop reads CASSFRETYEQYF. Here the CDR3 DNA reads TGTGCCAGCAGCTTCCGAGAAACCTACGAGCAGTACTTC.

The chain couples TRBV6-6 to TRBJ1-4; tentative D call: TRBD1 (5 bases). The CDR3 contains 15 residues. CDR1 and CDR2 from the germline V gene are MNHNY and SVGAGI (reference sequence). V was clipped by 2 bases and J by 8 bases, with 15 bases between them. The CDR3 here is CASSYVGGTSEKLFF. CDR3 DNA sequence: TGTGCCAGCAGTTACGTCGGGGGTACAAGCGAAAAACTGTTTTTT.

The chain combines TRBV5-6 with TRBJ2-2; 9 nucleotides agree with TRBD1. V gave up 6 bases and J gave up 6 bases; unmatched junction bases: 9. This CDR3 has 15 amino acids. Germline values: CDR1 SGHDT, CDR2 YYEEEE. CDR3 DNA: TGTGCCAGCACACTGGACAGGGGAGGTGCCGGGGAGCTGTTTTTT. Translating gives CASTLDRGGAGELFF.

The chain is built from TRBV6-5 and TRBJ2-1; 8 bases line up with TRBD2. Looked up from germline, CDR1 is MNHEY and CDR2 is SVGAGI. The junction had 5 bases not matched to a gene; V was cut back by 4 bases and J by 3 bases. There are 15 residues in the CDR3. The CDR3 DNA reads TGTGCCAGCAGTTCCGGGGGGGGGATCTACAATGAGCAGTTCTTC. Residues: CASSSGGGIYNEQFF.